The sequence of this T cell receptor beta chain was determined in a study of patients and donors after allogeneic stem cell transplantation. TCRdb re-derived calls from the RT-PCR reads in MiXCR, one entry per CDR3 protein. This table has some 90,000 distinct CDR3 sequences, about 48% appearing once. Germline assignment: CDR1 SGHVS and CDR2 FQNEAQ. The CDR3 sequence is 15 residues long. Unmatched junction bases numbered 8, after V lost 5 bases and J lost 5 bases. The clonotype was recovered from a human donor who was either an allogeneic HSCT recipient or a stem cell or donor lymphocyte infusion donor (not recorded which). It is not recorded whose cells these are; they may come from a transplant donor. The chain couples TRBV7-8 to TRBJ2-5, with 10 bases that match TRBD2. Sequenced input: blood, either unsorted or a sorted T cell fraction (not recorded which). CDR3 DNA: TGTGCCAGCAGCCCATTCCTAGCGGGAGTGGAGACCCAGTACTTC. Translating gives CASSPFLAGVETQYF.